The 22 T cell receptor beta chains presented below share a single source sample, sequenced in a study of blood T cells in healthy people across ages. The authors ran a second PCR of about 7 to 12 cycles using a sample-barcoded 5' primer and a J-beta primer mix. TCRdb re-analysed the 5' RACE reads in MiXCR, keeping a single row per CDR3 protein. The sample lists approximately 290,000 distinct CDR3 sequences; around 29% were seen once. Sample: blood. These receptors came from a woman in her seventies in good health.

Notes on this clonotype: The germline gene is not matched at one end of the junction; a read error may be the cause. As DNA, the CDR3 is TGTGCCAGCAGCCTAGGACAGATCGCCTACGGGCAGTACTTC. Its translation: CASSLGQIAYGQYF. The genes are TRBV14 and TRBJ2-7; possibly TRBD1 for D (6 bases). The germline CDR1 and CDR2 sequences are SGHDN and FVKESK. The CDR3 runs to 14 residues.

This clonotype was counted a few times. The V and J genes are TRBV14 and TRBJ1-1; D call uncertain. V dropped 4 bases and J dropped 2 bases, with 8 bases sitting between them. The CDR3 has 13 residues. Per the germline V gene, CDR1 is SGHDN and CDR2 is FVKESK. CDR3 residues: CASSLSINTEAFF. The DNA of the CDR3 is TGTGCCAGCAGCCTGTCCATCAACACTGAAGCTTTCTTT.

This chain links TRBV30 with TRBJ1-4; the match to TRBD1 covers 9 bases. J was trimmed by 7 bases and V by 5 bases; bases with no gene match: 8. The CDR3 is made up of 14 amino acids. Germline assignment: CDR1 GTSNPN and CDR2 SVGIG (reference sequence). The CDR3 loop is CAWSWDREFEKLFF. Written as DNA, the CDR3 is TGTGCCTGGTCCTGGGACAGGGAATTTGAAAAACTGTTTTTT.

This clonotype showed up just a few times. The rearrangement links TRBV2 to TRBJ2-4; 7 bases fit TRBD1. V lost 6 bases and J lost 8; bases outside the gene matches: 10. The length of the CDR3 is 14 residues. Germline loops: CDR1 SNHLY, CDR2 FYNNEI. CDR3 amino acids: CASRPTGVGDIQYF. CDR3 DNA sequence: TGTGCCAGCAGACCCACAGGGGTTGGGGACATTCAGTACTTC. The full variable domain, in which reference TRBV2 and TRBJ2-4 provide the parts outside the CDR3, is EPEVTQTPSHQVTQMGQEVILRCVPISNHLYFYWYRQILGQKVEFLVSFYNNEISEKSEIFDDQFSVERPDGSNFTLKIRSTKLEDSAMYFCASRPTGVGDIQYFGAGTRLSVL.

V and J are TRBV3-1 and TRBJ1-6; D not certain. The length of the CDR3 is 15 residues. Germline V CDR1 and CDR2: LGHDT, YNNKEL (reference sequence). V was cut by 1 base and J by 7 bases, with 11 bases left in between. In DNA, the CDR3 is TGTGCCAGCAGCCAAGGGGTTAAAGGCAATTCACCCCTCCACTTT. Translating it yields CASSQGVKGNSPLHF.

This clonotype turned up a few times. The chain joins TRBV4-3 to TRBJ2-5; D might be TRBD1 (6 bases). CDR1 is LGHNA, CDR2 YSLEER, per germline. Trimming left V 1 base short and J 2 bases short, with 14 bases between. The CDR3 has 16 residues. CDR3 region: CASSQGSNRAQETQYF. DNA of the CDR3: TGCGCCAGCAGCCAAGGTAGTAACAGGGCGCAAGAGACCCAGTACTTC.

The chain uses TRBV2 and TRBJ2-6, with D perhaps matching TRBD2 (6 bases). Germline V gives CDR1 SNHLY, CDR2 FYNNEI. CDR3 length equals 15 residues. V dropped 3 bases and J dropped 2 bases, with 8 bases sitting between them. CDR3 sequence: CASSEEGTGANVLTF. CDR3 bases: TGTGCCAGCAGTGAGGAGGGGACTGGGGCCAACGTCCTGACTTTC.

This chain links TRBV5-6 with TRBJ1-5; D may be TRBD1 (6 bases). V was trimmed by 2 bases and J by 7 bases, leaving 13 bases between them. Per germline, CDR1 SGHDT and CDR2 YYEEEE. The CDR3 has 14 amino acids. The CDR3 here is CASSFYREDQPQHF. In nucleotides, the CDR3 is TGTGCCAGCAGCTTTTACAGGGAAGACCAGCCCCAGCATTTT.

This clonotype was found many times. The chain joins TRBV12-3 or TRBV12-4 to TRBJ2-2; 7 bases agree with TRBD2. This CDR3 has 14 amino acids. J was trimmed by 5 bases and V by 5 bases; bases with no gene match: 5. The DNA of the CDR3 is TGTGCCAGCAGTCTACTAGCGACGACCGGGGAGCTGTTTTTT. Its translation: CASSLLATTGELFF.

This clonotype was detected ten times or more. V gene TRBV4-3 combines with J gene TRBJ2-7, with 7 bases fitting TRBD1. From germline, CDR1 is LGHNA and CDR2 YSLEER. The length of the CDR3 is 14 residues. The V segment lost 5 bases and the J segment 3 bases; nucleotides outside the gene matches: 7. Written as DNA, the CDR3 is TGCGCCAGCAGCTCCGCGACAGGGCTCTACGAGCAGTACTTC. This encodes CASSSATGLYEQYF.

J is TRBJ2-1 and V is TRBV11-3, with D possibly being TRBD2 (6 bases). Trimming took 6 bases from V and 7 from J, leaving 16 bases between them. Germline V lookup: CDR1 SGHNT, CDR2 YENEEA. The CDR3 contains 14 residues. In nucleotides, the CDR3 is TGTGCCAGCAGTTCCAGCGGGTTCGGAAATGAGCAGTTCTTC. It is translated as CASSSSGFGNEQFF.

The CDR3: CASSLEFGNTIYF. CDR3 coding DNA: TGCGCCAGCAGCTTGGAATTTGGAAACACCATATATTTT. The rearrangement links TRBV5-1 to TRBJ1-3; no clear D gene. V gave up 0 bases and J gave up 3 bases, with 4 bases separating them. Germline loops: CDR1 SGHRS, CDR2 YFSETQ. This CDR3 has 13 amino acids.

This clonotype was found a few times. This chain links TRBV11-2 with TRBJ2-5, with D perhaps TRBD2 (6 bases). The germline V and J ends were trimmed by 4 bases and 5 bases, with 20 bases remaining between them. Germline CDR1 and CDR2: SGHAT and FQNNGV. The CDR3 is 16 residues long. This CDR3 reads CASSSYPGEVGETQYF. CDR3 nucleotide sequence: TGTGCCAGCAGCTCTTACCCGGGGGAGGTGGGTGAGACCCAGTACTTC.

This clonotype was detected only once. The CDR3 loop is CASSWQTTGELFF. DNA for the CDR3: TGCGCCAGCAGCTGGCAGACCACCGGGGAGCTGTTTTTT. This chain connects TRBV5-1 to TRBJ2-2; D call uncertain. Germline assignment: CDR1 SGHRS and CDR2 YFSETQ. V was cut by 3 bases and J by 4 bases, with 7 bases left in between. This CDR3 contains 13 residues. Based on the CDR3 plus reference TRBV5-1 and TRBJ2-2, the full variable domain is KAGVTQTPRYLIKTRGQQVTLSCSPISGHRSVSWYQQTPGQGLQFLFEYFSETQRNKGNFPGRFSGRQFSNSRSEMNVSTLELGDSALYLCASSWQTTGELFFGEGSRLTVL.

The table lists this clonotype with a few counts. The chain combines TRBV19 with TRBJ2-3; TRBD2 might be the D (6 bases). The V end was cut by 6 bases, the J end by 7 bases, with 8 bases between. Per germline, CDR1 LNHDA and CDR2 SQIVND (reference sequence). The CDR3 sequence is 11 residues long. The CDR3 loop is CASRGGYTQYF. The CDR3 DNA reads as TGTGCCAGTAGGGGAGGTTATACGCAGTATTTT. The complete variable domain, with remaining parts taken from reference TRBV19 and TRBJ2-3, reads DGGITQSPKYLFRKEGQNVTLSCEQNLNHDAMYWYRQDPGQGLRLIYYSQIVNDFQKGDIAEGYSVSREKKESFPLTVTSAQKNPTAFYLCASRGGYTQYFGPGTRLTVL.

This clonotype was observed many times. The chain carries TRBV28 and TRBJ1-2, with D maybe TRBD1 (6 bases). Trimming removed 8 bases at V and 7 bases at J, with 11 bases between. Germline CDR1 is MDHEN and CDR2 is SYDVKM. The CDR3 totals 11 residues. The CDR3 sequence is CASGNRVGYTF. The DNA for the CDR3 is TGTGCCAGCGGAAACAGGGTTGGCTACACCTTC.

This clonotype was counted a few times. The chain couples TRBV20-1 to TRBJ2-2, with TRBD2 matching over 7 bases. The CDR3 runs 17 residues. The germline gives CDR1 DFQATT, CDR2 SNEGSKA (reference sequence). V lost 1 base to trimming and J lost 1 base; unmatched junction nucleotides: 9. The CDR3 loop is CSARVASGTMNTGELFF. The DNA of the CDR3 is TGCAGTGCTAGAGTTGCAAGCGGGACCATGAACACCGGGGAGCTGTTTTTT.

V gene TRBV5-1 combines with J gene TRBJ2-7; 7 bases are a match to TRBD1. Germline lookup yields CDR1 SGHRS and CDR2 YFSETQ. The CDR3 consists of 17 residues. V lost 3 bases, J lost 3 bases, and 15 bases stayed unmatched. For the CDR3, the DNA is TGCGCCAGCAGCTCCAACTCGGACAGGTCTTGGATCTACGAGCAGTACTTC. Translation: CASSSNSDRSWIYEQYF.

The chain joins TRBV2 to TRBJ1-2; no clear D. This CDR3 is built from 13 residues. The V gene lost 8 bases and the J gene lost 8 bases, with 18 bases spanning the gap. Germline lookup yields CDR1 SNHLY and CDR2 FYNNEI. The CDR3 sequence is CASEVVRLGGYTF. The DNA for the CDR3 is TGTGCCAGCGAAGTTGTTCGGCTCGGAGGCTACACCTTC.

Concerning this clonotype: A junction boundary mismatches the germline segment, possibly from a read error. The chain employs TRBV7-6 and TRBJ2-1, with TRBD2 identical over 10 bases. Germline V gives CDR1 SGHVS, CDR2 FNYEAQ. The CDR3 sequence is 18 residues long. CDR3 in amino acids: CASSTWTSGRGLDSEHFF. CDR3 in DNA: TGTGCCAGCAGCACCTGGACTAGCGGAAGGGGCCTTGATAGTGAGCATTTCTTC.

The gene calls are TRBV7-8 and TRBJ2-1; TRBD2 might be the D (5 bases). The V and J ends lost 5 bases and 0 bases respectively, with 11 bases between them. Germline V lookup: CDR1 SGHVS, CDR2 FQNEAQ. This CDR3 contains 15 residues. The CDR3 region is CASSLEGSSYNEQFF. CDR3 coding DNA: TGTGCCAGCAGCCTAGAGGGAAGCTCCTACAATGAGCAGTTCTTC.

The gene calls are TRBV7-9 and TRBJ2-2; D remains unclear. This CDR3 region has 17 residues. With 5 bases removed from V and 4 bases from J, the gap between germline ends came to 20 bases. Per the germline V gene, CDR1 is SEHNR and CDR2 is FQNEAQ (reference sequence). The CDR3, as DNA: TGTGCCAGCAGCCCCGCAGCTCTCCTTCGAGTCACCGGGGAGCTGTTTTTT. This codes for CASSPAALLRVTGELFF.